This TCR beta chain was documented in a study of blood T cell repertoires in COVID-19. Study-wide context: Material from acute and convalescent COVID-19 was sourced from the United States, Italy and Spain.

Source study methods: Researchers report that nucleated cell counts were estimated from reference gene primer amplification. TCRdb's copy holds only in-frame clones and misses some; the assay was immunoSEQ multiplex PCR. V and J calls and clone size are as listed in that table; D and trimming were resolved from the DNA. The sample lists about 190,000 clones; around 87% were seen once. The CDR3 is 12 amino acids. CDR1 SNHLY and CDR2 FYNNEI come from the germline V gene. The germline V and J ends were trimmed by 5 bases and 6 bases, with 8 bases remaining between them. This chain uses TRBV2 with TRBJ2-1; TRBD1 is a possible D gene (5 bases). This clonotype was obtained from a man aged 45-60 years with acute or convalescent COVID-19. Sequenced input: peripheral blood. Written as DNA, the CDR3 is TGTGCCAGCAGTTCAAGGGGCAATGAGCAGTTCTTC. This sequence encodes CASSSRGNEQFF.